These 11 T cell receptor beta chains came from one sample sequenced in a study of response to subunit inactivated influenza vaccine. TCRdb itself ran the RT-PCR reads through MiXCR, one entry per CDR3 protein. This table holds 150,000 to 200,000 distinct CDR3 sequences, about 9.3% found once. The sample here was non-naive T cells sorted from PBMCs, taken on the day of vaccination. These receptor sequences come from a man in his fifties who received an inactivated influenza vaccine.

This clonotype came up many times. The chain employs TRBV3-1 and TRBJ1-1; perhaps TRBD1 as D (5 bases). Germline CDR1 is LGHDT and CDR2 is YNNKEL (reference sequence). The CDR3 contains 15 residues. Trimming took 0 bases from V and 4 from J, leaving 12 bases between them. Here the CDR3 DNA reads TGTGCCAGCAGCCAAGATTTGGGGGAAGCCACTGAAGCTTTCTTT. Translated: CASSQDLGEATEAFF.

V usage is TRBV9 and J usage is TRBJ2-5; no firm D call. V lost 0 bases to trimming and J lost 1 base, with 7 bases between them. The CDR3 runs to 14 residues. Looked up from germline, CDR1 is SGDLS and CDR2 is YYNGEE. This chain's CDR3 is CASSVDQLQETQYF. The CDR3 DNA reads TGTGCCAGCAGCGTAGATCAACTCCAAGAGACCCAGTACTTC.

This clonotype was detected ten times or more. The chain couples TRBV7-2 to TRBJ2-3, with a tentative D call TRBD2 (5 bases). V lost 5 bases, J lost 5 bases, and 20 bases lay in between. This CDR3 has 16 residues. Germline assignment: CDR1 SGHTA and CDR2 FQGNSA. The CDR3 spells CASSPPDSIRGDTQYF. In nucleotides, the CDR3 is TGTGCCAGCAGCCCCCCGGACTCAATCCGGGGAGATACGCAGTATTTT.

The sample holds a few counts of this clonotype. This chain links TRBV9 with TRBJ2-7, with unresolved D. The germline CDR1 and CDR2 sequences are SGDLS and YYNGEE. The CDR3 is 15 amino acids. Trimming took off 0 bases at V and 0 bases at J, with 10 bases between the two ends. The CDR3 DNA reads TGTGCCAGCAGCGTAGCGCCGTACAGCTCCTACGAGCAGTACTTC. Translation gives CASSVAPYSSYEQYF.

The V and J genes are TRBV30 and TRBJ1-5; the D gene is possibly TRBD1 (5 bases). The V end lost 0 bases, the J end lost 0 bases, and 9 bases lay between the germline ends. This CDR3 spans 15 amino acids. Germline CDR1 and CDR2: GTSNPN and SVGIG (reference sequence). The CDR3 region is CAWSVGGHSNQPQHF. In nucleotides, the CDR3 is TGTGCCTGGAGTGTAGGCGGACATAGCAATCAGCCCCAGCATTTT.

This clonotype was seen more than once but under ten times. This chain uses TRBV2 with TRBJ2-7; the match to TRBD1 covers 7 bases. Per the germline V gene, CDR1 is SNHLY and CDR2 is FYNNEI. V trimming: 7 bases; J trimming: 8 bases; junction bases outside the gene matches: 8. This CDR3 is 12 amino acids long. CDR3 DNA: TGTGCCAGCACACGACAGGGCCTGAAGCAGTACTTC. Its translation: CASTRQGLKQYF.

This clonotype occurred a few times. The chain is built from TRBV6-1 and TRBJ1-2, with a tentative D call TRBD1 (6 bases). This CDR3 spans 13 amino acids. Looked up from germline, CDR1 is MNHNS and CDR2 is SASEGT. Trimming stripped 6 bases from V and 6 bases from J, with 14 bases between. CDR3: CASSHGGRDGYTF. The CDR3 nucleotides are TGTGCCAGCAGCCACGGGGGGCGGGATGGCTACACCTTC.

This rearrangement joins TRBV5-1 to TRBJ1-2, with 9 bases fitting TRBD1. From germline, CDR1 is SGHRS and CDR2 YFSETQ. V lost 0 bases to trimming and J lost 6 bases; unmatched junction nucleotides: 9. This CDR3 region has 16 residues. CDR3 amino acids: CASSLVPSGTGHGYTF. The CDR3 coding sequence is TGCGCCAGCAGCTTGGTCCCATCCGGGACAGGGCATGGCTACACCTTC.

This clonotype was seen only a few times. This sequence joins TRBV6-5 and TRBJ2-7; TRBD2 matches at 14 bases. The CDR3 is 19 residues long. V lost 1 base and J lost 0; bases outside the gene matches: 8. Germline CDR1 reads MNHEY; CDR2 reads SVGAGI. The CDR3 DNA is TGTGCCAGCAGTTACTGGGGGGGACTAGCGGGAGTCGGCTCCTACGAGCAGTACTTC. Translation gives CASSYWGGLAGVGSYEQYF.

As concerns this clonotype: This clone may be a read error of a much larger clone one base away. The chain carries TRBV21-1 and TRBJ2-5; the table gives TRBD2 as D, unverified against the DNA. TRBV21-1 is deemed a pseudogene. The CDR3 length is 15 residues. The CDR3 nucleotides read TGTGGCAGCAGCAAGGCGACAGACCCGGGGGAGACCCAGTACTTC. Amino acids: CGSSKATDPGETQYF.

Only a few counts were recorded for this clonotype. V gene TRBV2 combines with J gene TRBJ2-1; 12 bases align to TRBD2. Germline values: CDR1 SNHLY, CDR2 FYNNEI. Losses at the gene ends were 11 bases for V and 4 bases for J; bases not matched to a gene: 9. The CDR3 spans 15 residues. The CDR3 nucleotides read TGTGCCGGCGGGACTAGCGGGCCCTTTTACAATGAGCAGTTCTTC. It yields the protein CAGGTSGPFYNEQFF. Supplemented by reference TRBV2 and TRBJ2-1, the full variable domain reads EPEVTQTPSHQVTQMGQEVILRCVPISNHLYFYWYRQILGQKVEFLVSFYNNEISEKSEIFDDQFSVERPDGSNFTLKIRSTKLEDSAMYFCAGGTSGPFYNEQFFGPGTRLTVL.